This paragraph covers one T cell receptor (beta chain) sequence. Its antigen is unknown. The data originate from a study of post-analysis software for immune sequencing data. On the study more broadly: In terms of disease course, relapsing-remitting, secondary progressive and progressive-relapsing multiple sclerosis were included.

Study-wide results and caveats: For normalized Chao1 diversity, multiple sclerosis patients scored significantly lower than controls did. Elevated frequency relative to controls characterized roughly five TRBV segments in patients, TRBV5-6, TRBV5-1 and TRBV20-1 among them. F-measure co-clustering was strong for batch-matched samples.

Germline V CDR1 and CDR2: SGHDN, FVKESK. The V and J ends lost 4 bases and 0 bases respectively, with 9 bases between them. This CDR3 spans 14 amino acids. Unique molecular identifiers were built into the TCR beta cDNA libraries. TCRdb used MiXCR to reprocess the PCR reads, holding one entry per CDR3 protein. The sample has some 190,000 distinct CDR3 sequences; approximately 28% are singletons. This chain joins TRBV14 and TRBJ1-1, with D unresolved. The specimen sequenced was blood. The TCR comes from a girl younger than 18 with multiple sclerosis. CDR3: CASSPPGMNTEAFF. The CDR3 DNA follows: TGTGCCAGCAGCCCTCCCGGGATGAACACTGAAGCTTTCTTT.